The TCR beta chain described here comes from a study of blood T cell repertoires in COVID-19. The assay was immunoSEQ multiplex PCR, and TCRdb's table has in-frame clones only and misses some. The table shows 29,000 or so clones, with 80% to 90% occurring only once. J lost 4 bases, V lost 4 bases, and 2 bases had no gene match. Per the germline V gene, CDR1 is SGHNT and CDR2 is YYREEE (reference sequence). The CDR3 runs 13 residues. The receptor was isolated from a human donor in a cohort sampled during active COVID-19. The specimen was peripheral blood. This chain uses TRBV5-4 with TRBJ2-5; TRBD1 matches 9 bases. The CDR3 here is CASSKTGGETQYF. CDR3 in DNA: TGTGCCAGCAGCAAGACAGGGGGAGAGACCCAGTACTTC.